Presented here are 32 T cell receptor beta chains from one specimen sequenced in a study of technical replicates of blood from a handful of donors. TCRdb's table, derived via immunoSEQ multiplex PCR, lists solely in-frame clones and lacks some. The sample lists approximately 73,000 clones; just under 95% were seen once. Specimen: T cells isolated from PBMCs. All receptors derive from a human donor in good health.

The chain is built from TRBV27 and TRBJ2-3, with D uncertain. Germline assignment: CDR1 MNHEY and CDR2 SMNVEV (reference sequence). V shed 3 bases and J shed 2 bases, with 15 bases lying between them. The CDR3 is 16 amino acids. In DNA, the CDR3 is TGTGCCAGCAGTTTTGGAGTGCCTAGGCTCACAGATACGCAGTATTTT. Residues: CASSFGVPRLTDTQYF.

This chain links TRBV5-6 with TRBJ1-2, with D unclear. Trimming took 0 bases from V and 0 from J, leaving 9 bases between them. Looked up from germline, CDR1 is SGHDT and CDR2 is YYEEEE. The CDR3 spans 15 residues. CDR3: CASSLVQTTNYGYTF. The CDR3 nucleotides read TGTGCCAGCAGCTTGGTACAGACCACTAACTATGGCTACACCTTC.

This clone was seen once. The DNA for the CDR3 is TGCGCCAGCAGGAATTGGGGACAGGGAACTGAAGCTTTCTTT. The encoded protein is CASRNWGQGTEAFF. This rearrangement joins TRBV5-1 to TRBJ1-1; TRBD1 matches 9 bases. The V gene end was trimmed by 5 bases and the J gene end by 5 bases; junction bases not matched to a gene: 7. The germline gives CDR1 SGHRS, CDR2 YFSETQ. This CDR3 has 14 amino acids. The full variable domain, in which reference TRBV5-1 and TRBJ1-1 provide the parts outside the CDR3, is KAGVTQTPRYLIKTRGQQVTLSCSPISGHRSVSWYQQTPGQGLQFLFEYFSETQRNKGNFPGRFSGRQFSNSRSEMNVSTLELGDSALYLCASRNWGQGTEAFFGQGTRLTVV.

The gene calls are TRBV4-2 and TRBJ2-7; 8 bases match TRBD1. The CDR3 is made up of 15 amino acids. J was trimmed by 2 bases and V by 1 base; bases with no gene match: 4. Germline values: CDR1 LGHNA, CDR2 YNFKEQ. CDR3: CASSQGQGPTYEQYF. CDR3 DNA sequence: TGTGCCAGCAGCCAAGGACAGGGGCCGACCTACGAGCAGTACTTC.

The chain employs TRBV2 and TRBJ2-2; unclear D gene. The V end lost 7 bases, the J end lost 8 bases, and 14 bases lay between the germline ends. CDR1 SNHLY and CDR2 FYNNEI come from the germline V gene. CDR3 length equals 13 residues. CDR3 sequence (DNA): TGTGCCAGCAACGGCGGTATAGGAGGGGAGCTGTTTTTT. It is translated as CASNGGIGGELFF.

This sequence joins TRBV30 and TRBJ2-1, with a tentative D call TRBD2 (6 bases). With 5 bases removed from V and 0 bases from J, the gap between germline ends came to 11 bases. Per the germline V gene, CDR1 is GTSNPN and CDR2 is SVGIG (reference sequence). This CDR3 is 14 amino acids long. Here the CDR3 reads CAWRGVPSYNEQFF. CDR3 sequence (DNA): TGTGCCTGGCGCGGGGTCCCCTCCTACAATGAGCAGTTCTTC.

This chain joins TRBV4-1 and TRBJ1-1; 8 bases match TRBD1. The trim removed 3 bases at V and 0 bases at J, leaving 3 bases unmatched. Germline-derived CDR1 and CDR2 are MGHRA and YSYEKL. The CDR3 sequence is 15 residues long. Written as DNA, the CDR3 is TGCGCCAGCAGCCAGAGGGGACAGGTGAACACTGAAGCTTTCTTT. This translates into CASSQRGQVNTEAFF.

Here the CDR3 reads CATSRDPGDREVDQPQHF. CDR3 coding DNA: TGTGCCACCAGCAGAGATCCGGGGGACAGGGAGGTCGATCAGCCCCAGCATTTT. This chain uses TRBV15 with TRBJ1-5; 9 bases map to TRBD1. Trimming cost V 0 bases and J 5 bases; bases outside gene matches: 11. This CDR3 region has 18 residues. The germline gives CDR1 LNHNV, CDR2 YYDKDF (reference sequence).

The V gene is TRBV5-8, the J gene TRBJ2-7; D not resolved. Per germline, CDR1 SGHTS and CDR2 YDEGEE. Trimming removed 5 bases at V and 3 bases at J, with 12 bases between. The CDR3 has 13 residues. The CDR3 here is CASRPLSFYEQYF. CDR3 DNA sequence: TGTGCCAGCAGACCCCTATCTTTCTACGAGCAGTACTTC.

The J gene is TRBJ1-2, the V gene TRBV18; D is undetermined. This CDR3 is built from 12 residues. Germline V gene data show CDR1 as KGHSH and CDR2 as LQKENI. With 4 bases removed from V and 12 bases from J, the gap between germline ends came to 15 bases. The CDR3 coding sequence is TGTGCCAGCTCACTAGACTCCGGAGTTCACACCTTC. It specifies CASSLDSGVHTF.

This clone was detected once. The chain recombines TRBV6-5 with TRBJ2-5, with a weak D call TRBD1 (6 bases). From germline, CDR1 is MNHEY and CDR2 SVGAGI. V dropped 2 bases and J dropped 4 bases, with 8 bases sitting between them. The CDR3 contains 13 residues. The CDR3 reads CASSYVDRETQYF. The CDR3 DNA sequence: TGTGCCAGCAGTTACGTGGACAGAGAGACCCAGTACTTC.

This chain connects TRBV4-1 to TRBJ1-5, with TRBD1 matching 8 bases. The germline V gene has CDR1 MGHRA and CDR2 YSYEKL. This CDR3 is 21 amino acids long. Trimming at V came to 1 base and at J to 7 bases, leaving 24 bases not matched to a gene. This CDR3 reads CASSQGLGGQVSEPNWQPQHF. The CDR3 DNA sequence: TGCGCCAGCAGCCAAGGTCTGGGGGGACAGGTGAGCGAGCCCAATTGGCAGCCCCAGCATTTT.

The rearrangement joins TRBV4-1 to TRBJ2-1, with 8 nucleotides matching TRBD2. The germline V gene encodes CDR1 MGHRA and CDR2 YSYEKL. The CDR3 loop spans 16 amino acids. V was pared by 1 base and J by 8 bases, with 10 bases of the junction left unmatched. Here the CDR3 reads CASSQVREAGVHEQFF. The CDR3 DNA is TGCGCCAGCAGCCAAGTGAGAGAAGCGGGGGTTCATGAGCAGTTCTTC.

The chain combines TRBV28 with TRBJ2-1, with D perhaps matching TRBD2 (5 bases). This CDR3 contains 13 residues. Germline-derived CDR1 and CDR2 are MDHEN and SYDVKM. Deletions cut 6 bases from V and 7 bases from J, with 13 bases between. CDR3 sequence reads: CASSIFGENEQFF. CDR3 bases: TGTGCCAGCAGCATTTTTGGGGAGAATGAGCAGTTCTTC.

The chain links TRBV5-6 to TRBJ2-3; 7 bases agree with TRBD1. Germline lookup yields CDR1 SGHDT and CDR2 YYEEEE. V shed 4 bases and J 7 bases; nucleotides not matched to a gene: 15. The CDR3 is made up of 16 amino acids. The CDR3 DNA is TGTGCCAGCAGCCCCCGGGACAGCCTCCCCCAGAATACGCAGTATTTT. It yields the protein CASSPRDSLPQNTQYF.

This chain connects TRBV30 to TRBJ2-7; 8 bases agree with TRBD1. The CDR3 runs to 12 residues. J was trimmed by 0 bases and V by 5 bases; bases with no gene match: 0. Germline V CDR1 and CDR2: GTSNPN, SVGIG (reference sequence). The CDR3 spells CAWGQGSYEQYF. CDR3 in DNA: TGTGCCTGGGGACAGGGCTCCTACGAGCAGTACTTC.

This clone has a single count. This chain connects TRBV9 to TRBJ2-2; TRBD2 matches at 9 bases. The V gene's germline CDR1 is SGDLS and CDR2 YYNGEE. The CDR3 runs to 15 residues. V shed 1 base, J shed 7 bases, and the junction held 5 bases outside the gene matches. The DNA of the CDR3 is TGTGCCAGCAGCGTACGCGGGGGGGCCGGCGGGGAGCTGTTTTTT. Translating it yields CASSVRGGAGGELFF.

The chain joins TRBV6-5 to TRBJ1-4; 10 bases agree with TRBD1. This CDR3 has 15 amino acids. CDR1 is MNHEY, CDR2 SVGAGI, per germline. With 6 bases clipped from V and 8 bases from J, the junction kept 9 bases outside the gene matches. CDR3 in DNA: TGTGCCAGCAGCCTCCTAAGGACAGGGGGAGAAAAACTGTTTTTT. Protein: CASSLLRTGGEKLFF.

CDR3 bases: TGTGCCAGCAGTGAACGGCAGGTGAGCACCATATATTTT. As protein: CASSERQVSTIYF. V and J are TRBV6-1 and TRBJ1-3; D uncertain. This CDR3 contains 13 residues. V lost 2 bases and J lost 9, with 11 bases in between. In germline, CDR1 is MNHNS, CDR2 SASEGT.

Turning to this clone: Compared with germline, one end of the junction differs, possibly owing to a read error. This chain uses TRBV7-7 with TRBJ2-7; 11 bases line up with TRBD1. The V gene's germline CDR1 is SSHAT and CDR2 FNYEAQ (reference sequence). This CDR3 spans 14 amino acids. The CDR3 protein is CASSSGQGDDEQYF. The CDR3 DNA reads TGTGCTAGCAGCTCGGGACAGGGGGACGACGAGCAGTACTTC.

The rearrangement joins TRBV14 to TRBJ1-1, with D possibly TRBD1 on 6 matching bases. The CDR3 runs to 18 residues. Deletions cut 0 bases from V and 2 bases from J, with 19 bases between. CDR1 is SGHDN and CDR2 is FVKESK in the germline V gene. CDR3 protein: CASSQEKPTRTENTEAFF. The CDR3 bases are TGTGCCAGCAGCCAAGAAAAACCCACTCGGACAGAAAACACTGAAGCTTTCTTT.

The chain combines TRBV27 with TRBJ2-7, with D maybe TRBD1 (6 bases). The CDR3 is made up of 17 amino acids. V gave up 0 bases and J gave up 0 bases, with 15 bases separating them. Germline V lookup: CDR1 MNHEY, CDR2 SMNVEV (reference sequence). The chain's CDR3 is CASSLSIKRGSSYEQYF. The CDR3 nucleotides read TGTGCCAGCAGTTTATCGATAAAGAGGGGGAGCTCCTACGAGCAGTACTTC.

This chain joins TRBV25-1 and TRBJ1-5, with TRBD1 matching 7 bases. CDR1 MGHDK and CDR2 SYGVNS come from the germline V gene. J gave up 6 bases and V 4 bases, and 6 bases lay outside the gene matches. The CDR3 covers 14 residues. CDR3 sequence reads: CASSGQGRTQPQHF. CDR3 nucleotide sequence: TGTGCCAGCAGTGGACAGGGTAGAACTCAGCCCCAGCATTTT. The full variable domain, with the rest looked up from reference TRBV25-1 and TRBJ1-5, is EADIYQTPRYLVIGTGKKITLECSQTMGHDKMYWYQQDPGMELHLIHYSYGVNSTEKGDLSSESTVSRIRTEHFPLTLESARPSHTSQYLCASSGQGRTQPQHFGDGTRLSIL.

V gene TRBV5-1 combines with J gene TRBJ2-1, with D possibly matching TRBD1 (5 bases). Germline CDR1 is SGHRS and CDR2 is YFSETQ. V was pared by 0 bases and J by 2 bases, with 9 bases between. The CDR3 totals 15 residues. The CDR3 region has the DNA TGCGCCAGCAGCTTGGATCTCAGGGCCTACAATGAGCAGTTCTTC. It yields the protein CASSLDLRAYNEQFF.

V and J are TRBV9 and TRBJ2-2; 12 bases map to TRBD2. V shed 5 bases, J shed 5 bases, and the junction held 16 bases outside the gene matches. The CDR3 contains 19 residues. CDR1 SGDLS and CDR2 YYNGEE come from the germline V gene. The CDR3 protein is CASSGAMASGRARTGELFF. The CDR3 nucleotides are TGTGCCAGCAGTGGCGCAATGGCTAGCGGGAGGGCCCGGACCGGGGAGCTGTTTTTT.

This chain joins TRBV28 and TRBJ1-1; TRBD1 might be the D (6 bases). Germline V gene lookup returns CDR1 MDHEN and CDR2 SYDVKM. The CDR3 totals 11 residues. V gave up 5 bases and J gave up 8 bases, with 9 bases separating them. The CDR3 DNA is TGTGCCAGCAGTCAAGACAGGGAAGCTTTCTTT. Translating it yields CASSQDREAFF.

The V call is TRBV11-3, the J call TRBJ2-1; 13 nucleotides match TRBD2. Germline CDR1 SGHNT, CDR2 YENEEA. This CDR3 has 16 amino acids. V shed 3 bases, J shed 8 bases, and the junction held 7 bases outside the gene matches. The CDR3 protein is CASSFFTSGGVYEQFF. As DNA, the CDR3 is TGTGCCAGCAGCTTTTTCACTAGCGGGGGGGTATATGAGCAGTTCTTC. The full variable domain, completed using reference TRBV11-3 and TRBJ2-1, is EAGVVQSPRYKIIEKKQPVAFWCNPISGHNTLYWYLQNLGQGPELLIRYENEEAVDDSQLPKDRFSAERLKGVDSTLKIQPAELGDSAVYLCASSFFTSGGVYEQFFGPGTRLTVL.

The genes are TRBV27 and TRBJ2-4, with 8 bases matching TRBD1. CDR1 is MNHEY and CDR2 is SMNVEV in the germline V gene (reference sequence). V gave up 2 bases and J gave up 1 base; unmatched junction bases: 7. The CDR3 totals 17 residues. CDR3 DNA: TGTGCCAGCAGTTTAGGGCAGGGGGCGATGGCCAAAAACATTCAGTACTTC. This gives the protein CASSLGQGAMAKNIQYF.

The chain combines TRBV5-4 with TRBJ1-2; D is possibly TRBD1 (6 bases). The V end was cut by 6 bases, the J end by 3 bases, with 15 bases between. The CDR3 is 14 residues long. Germline CDR1 SGHNT, CDR2 YYREEE (reference sequence). The CDR3 DNA sequence: TGTGCCAGCACCCAGGGGCAGAATGACTATGGCTACACCTTC. This sequence encodes CASTQGQNDYGYTF. The entire variable domain, with the rest obtained from reference TRBV5-4 and TRBJ1-2, is as follows: ETGVTQSPTHLIKTRGQQVTLRCSSQSGHNTVSWYQQALGQGPQFIFQYYREEENGRGNFPPRFSGLQFPNYSSELNVNALELDDSALYLCASTQGQNDYGYTFGSGTRLTVV.

The V call is TRBV19, the J call TRBJ1-3; TRBD1 is a possible D gene (6 bases). The CDR3 sequence is 17 residues long. Germline-derived CDR1 and CDR2 are LNHDA and SQIVND (reference sequence). Between the trimmed V and J ends, which lost 5 bases and 0 bases, there was a span of 17 bases. The CDR3 coding sequence is TGTGCCAGTAGTGCCCTGACAGGAATCTACTCTGGAAACACCATATATTTT. It translates to CASSALTGIYSGNTIYF.

The J gene is TRBJ1-1, the V gene TRBV9; D might be TRBD1 (5 bases). V was clipped by 3 bases and J by 5 bases, with 8 bases between them. There are 12 residues in the CDR3. In germline, CDR1 is SGDLS, CDR2 YYNGEE. The chain's CDR3 is CASSGGGTEAFF. CDR3 bases: TGTGCCAGCAGCGGGGGGGGGACTGAAGCTTTCTTT.

This clone came up once. The chain joins TRBV28 to TRBJ1-2; no reliable D call. Per germline, CDR1 MDHEN and CDR2 SYDVKM. The CDR3 runs to 15 residues. Trimming shortened V by 1 base and J by 6 bases, and 15 bases separated the two germline ends. The CDR3 region has the DNA TGTGCCAGCAGTTTATTTGAGCCGGTCTCCCATGGCTACACCTTC. Protein sequence: CASSLFEPVSHGYTF.